These T cell receptor beta chains were read from a single sample in a study of cytomegalovirus exposure and HLA in healthy donors. Produced via immunoSEQ multiplex PCR; TCRdb's table is partial and in-frame only. The data contain roughly 220,000 clones, roughly 83% of them singletons. The sample was PBMCs. All receptors derive from a young woman in good health and CMV-seropositive. Both conserved end residues are part of each CDR3. The order of the fields is clone size, J gene, V gene, D gene, CDR3 protein, CDR3 DNA. A D gene is named only where the DNA matches it firmly. Size is omitted from some rows. Given values are once, few, many or a class for expanded clones.

. TRBJ2-5 TRBV4-1 . CASSQVYVAETQYF TGCGCCAGCAGCCAAGTTTACGTAGCGGAGACCCAGTACTTC
. TRBJ2-1 TRBV11-2 . CASSLGPPSINEQFF TGTGCCAGCAGCTTGGGACCCCCTAGTATCAATGAGCAGTTCTTC
. TRBJ1-2 TRBV30 . CAWMTAYGYTF TGTGCCTGGATGACAGCCTATGGCTACACCTTC
once TRBJ2-7 TRBV19 . CASSIFGGSPYEQYF TGTGCCAGTAGTATATTCGGGGGCTCCCCCTACGAGCAGTACTTC
. TRBJ2-2 TRBV4-2 . CASSQDSGSNTGELFF TGTGCCAGCAGCCAAGATAGCGGATCTAACACCGGGGAGCTGTTTTTT
. TRBJ2-3 TRBV15 . CATSRDRTTSTDTQYF TGTGCCACCAGCAGAGACCGGACCACAAGCACAGATACGCAGTATTTT
. TRBJ2-2 TRBV11-3 TRBD2 CASSRSSGGNTGELFF TGTGCCAGCAGCCGATCTAGCGGGGGGAACACCGGGGAGCTGTTTTTT
. TRBJ2-5 TRBV27 TRBD2 CASSPGLAGFGETQYF TGTGCCAGCAGTCCGGGACTAGCGGGATTCGGAGAGACCCAGTACTTC
. TRBJ1-1 TRBV27 . CASRWDIRTPTEAFF TGTGCCAGCAGATGGGACATTCGAACTCCCACTGAAGCTTTCTTT
. TRBJ1-1 TRBV27 TRBD1 CASSSFLGQAAGEAFF TGTGCCAGCAGTTCCTTCCTTGGACAGGCCGCGGGGGAAGCTTTCTTT
. TRBJ2-1 TRBV5-1 TRBD2 CASSLEPSGRRGFF TGCGCCAGCAGCTTGGAACCAAGCGGGAGGAGGGGGTTCTTC
. TRBJ1-1 TRBV15 . CATSTDTNTEAFF TGTGCCACCAGCACGGACACTAACACTGAAGCTTTCTTT
. TRBJ1-2 TRBV7-9 TRBD1 CASSLTGEEYGYTF TGTGCCAGCAGCCTGACAGGGGAAGAATATGGCTACACCTTC
. TRBJ2-7 TRBV4-1 . CASSNDPFEQYF TGCGCCAGCAGCAATGACCCCTTCGAGCAGTACTTC
. TRBJ2-3 TRBV29-1 TRBD2 CSVSRLAASTDTQYF TGCAGCGTTTCGAGACTAGCAGCTAGCACAGATACGCAGTATTTT
. TRBJ2-7 TRBV6-5 . CASSYSITLAGEGYF TGTGCCAGCAGTTACTCAATCACTTTAGCTGGAGAGGGGTACTTC
. TRBJ2-1 TRBV28 TRBD2 CASSLPTRPNSGRWSYNEQFF TGTGCCAGCAGTTTACCCACAAGGCCCAATAGCGGGAGATGGTCCTACAATGAGCAGTTCTTC
. TRBJ1-1 TRBV27 . CASSLMAIRGEAFF TGTGCCAGCAGTTTAATGGCAATTAGGGGTGAAGCTTTCTTT
. TRBJ2-1 TRBV27 TRBD2 CASSSGLAGVSWDEQFF TGTGCCAGCAGTTCAGGACTAGCGGGAGTCTCATGGGATGAGCAGTTCTTC
. TRBJ1-1 TRBV15 . CATSRASGYENTEAFF TGTGCCACCAGCAGAGCCTCAGGGTATGAGAACACTGAAGCTTTCTTT
. TRBJ1-2 TRBV4-1 TRBD1 CASSLKQARQGANYGYTF TGCGCCAGCAGCCTCAAACAAGCCCGACAGGGAGCTAACTATGGCTACACCTTC
. TRBJ2-7 TRBV7-9 . CASSLRGGPNHYEQYF TGTGCCAGCAGCCTTAGGGGGGGACCGAACCACTACGAGCAGTACTTC
. TRBJ2-7 TRBV4-3 TRBD2 CASSQELAGGSYEQYF TGCGCCAGCAGCCAAGAACTAGCGGGAGGGTCCTACGAGCAGTACTTC
. TRBJ2-7 TRBV7-3 TRBD1 CASSLSGTGTYEQYF TGTGCCAGCAGCTTGTCCGGGACAGGGACCTACGAGCAGTACTTC
. TRBJ2-1 TRBV10-3 TRBD2 CASKAGGPGNEQFF TGTGCCAGTAAAGCGGGAGGGCCTGGGAATGAGCAGTTCTTC
. TRBJ1-2 TRBV27 TRBD1 CASSGQGPGGYTF TGTGCCAGCAGTGGACAGGGTCCGGGGGGCTACACCTTC
. TRBJ2-5 TRBV7-3 . CASSVNPDGETQYF TGTGCCAGCAGCGTAAACCCGGACGGAGAGACCCAGTACTTC
once TRBJ1-1 TRBV20-1 . CSAKLNTEAFF TGCAGTGCTAAACTTAACACTGAAGCTTTCTTT
. TRBJ2-5 TRBV29-1 . CSVMYESPPRYF TGCAGCGTTATGTACGAGTCCCCTCCTAGGTACTTC
. TRBJ2-6 TRBV5-1 . CASNRGHSGANVLTF TGCGCCAGCAACCGGGGGCACTCTGGGGCCAACGTCCTGACTTTC
. TRBJ2-7 TRBV6-5 TRBD2 CAVTSGSYEQYF TGTGCCGTTACTAGCGGGTCCTACGAGCAGTACTTC
. TRBJ1-2 TRBV4-3 . CASSHGSEYGAGGYTF TGCGCCAGCAGCCACGGGAGTGAATACGGAGCGGGGGGCTACACCTTC
. TRBJ2-3 TRBV28 TRBD2 CASTPAGGPDTQYF TGTGCCAGCACCCCAGCGGGAGGGCCAGATACGCAGTATTTT
. TRBJ1-1 TRBV5-6 . CASSLYFADTEAFF TGTGCCAGCAGCCTGTATTTCGCGGACACTGAAGCTTTCTTT
few TRBJ1-2 TRBV7-6 . CASSLALDGYGYTF TGTGCCAGCAGCTTAGCACTCGACGGGTATGGCTACACCTTC
. TRBJ2-3 TRBV6-5 . CASSYRATRTDTQYF TGTGCCAGCAGTTACAGAGCGACCCGCACAGATACGCAGTATTTT
. TRBJ2-1 TRBV7-3 . CASSLISTGDEQFF TGTGCCAGCAGCTTAATATCTACCGGGGATGAGCAGTTCTTC
. TRBJ1-5 TRBV4-1 TRBD1 CASSQLEQGILQPQHF TGCGCCAGCAGCCAACTAGAACAGGGGATCCTACAGCCCCAGCATTTT
. TRBJ1-1 TRBV19 . CASSMIGRENTEAFF TGTGCCAGTAGTATGATTGGCCGCGAGAACACTGAAGCTTTCTTT
. TRBJ1-1 TRBV7-3 . CASSSTRNTEAFF TGTGCCAGCAGCTCGACGAGGAACACTGAAGCTTTCTTT
. TRBJ2-1 TRBV7-3 TRBD2 CASSLDASGELVNEQFF TGTGCCAGCAGCTTAGATGCTAGCGGGGAGTTAGTCAATGAGCAGTTCTTC
few TRBJ2-7 TRBV2 . CASSGREQYF TGTGCCAGCAGTGGGAGGGAGCAGTACTTC
. TRBJ2-7 TRBV10-2 TRBD1 CASTGQGVDEQYF TGCGCCAGCACCGGACAGGGGGTTGACGAGCAGTACTTC
. TRBJ2-3 TRBV29-1 . CSFHRETDTQYF TGCAGCTTCCACAGGGAAACAGATACGCAGTATTTT
. TRBJ2-1 TRBV5-1 . CASSLLAHSNEQFF TGCGCCAGCAGCTTGCTAGCGCACTCCAATGAGCAGTTCTTC
. TRBJ1-3 TRBV6-5 . CASSYSGGGSGNTIYF TGTGCCAGCAGTTACTCGGGAGGGGGGAGCGGAAACACCATATATTTT
. TRBJ2-2 TRBV21-1 . CASSLTGLPGELFF TGTGCCAGCAGCCTGACAGGCTTACCCGGGGAGCTGTTTTTT
. TRBJ1-3 TRBV28 . CASSLDSDFSGNTIYF TGTGCCAGCAGTTTAGACAGTGACTTCTCTGGAAACACCATATATTTT
. TRBJ2-1 TRBV29-1 . CSVEGKADTSYNEQFF TGCAGCGTTGAAGGGAAGGCGGATACTTCCTACAATGAGCAGTTCTTC
. TRBJ2-1 TRBV27 TRBD2 CASSASLAGVYNEQFF TGTGCCAGCAGTGCCTCCCTAGCGGGCGTATACAATGAGCAGTTCTTC
. TRBJ1-3 TRBV18 . CASSPDSSGNTIYF TGTGCCAGCTCACCGGACAGCTCTGGAAACACCATATATTTT
. TRBJ2-7 TRBV5-6 TRBD2 CASSVRLAGISYF TGTGCCAGCAGCGTCAGACTAGCGGGAATTTCGTACTTC
. TRBJ1-5 TRBV5-6 . CASSLGVGQPDQPQHF TGTGCCAGCAGCTTGGGGGTTGGGCAGCCGGATCAGCCCCAGCATTTT
. TRBJ2-7 TRBV4-3 TRBD2 CASSPAGTNNYEQYF TGCGCCAGCAGCCCGGCCGGGACTAATAACTACGAGCAGTACTTC
. TRBJ2-1 TRBV4-1 . CASSQDSLRARFRSSYNEQFF TGCGCCAGCAGCCAAGATTCTCTCCGGGCGCGATTCAGGAGCTCCTACAATGAGCAGTTCTTC
. TRBJ1-1 TRBV11-3 TRBD1 CASSLLTGGTEAFF TGTGCCAGCAGCCTACTCACAGGGGGGACTGAAGCTTTCTTT
. TRBJ2-7 TRBV11-2 . CASSLGMGYEQYF TGTGCCAGCAGCTTAGGAATGGGCTACGAGCAGTACTTC
. TRBJ2-1 TRBV4-2 TRBD1 CASSQEAPGQGVNEQFF TGTGCCAGCAGCCAAGAAGCTCCGGGACAGGGGGTAAATGAGCAGTTCTTC
. TRBJ2-5 TRBV18 TRBD1 CASSPGGQGIETQYF TGTGCCAGCTCACCAGGAGGACAGGGGATAGAGACCCAGTACTTC
. TRBJ2-3 TRBV27 TRBD2 CASTPMSLASTDTQYF TGTGCCAGCACCCCCATGTCACTAGCGAGCACAGATACGCAGTATTTT